This entry features one TCR beta chain sequence. This sample is drawn from a study of blood T cells in healthy people across ages. Isolation yielded PBMCs, at least 7 million per sample, in every case. A second PCR of about 7 to 12 cycles used a sample-barcoded 5' primer and a J-beta primer mix. TCRdb re-called the 5' RACE reads through MiXCR, storing one row per CDR3 protein. The table shows roughly 1,500,000 distinct CDR3 sequences, with around 39% occurring only once. Trimming took 0 bases from V and 10 from J; bases not matched to a gene: 17. The germline gives CDR1 MGHRA, CDR2 YSYEKL. This CDR3 is 17 amino acids long.

The sample comprised blood. This clonotype was sampled from a woman in her late teens or twenties in good health. This rearrangement joins TRBV4-1 to TRBJ2-7, with TRBD1 matching 8 bases. The CDR3 is CASSQDLSRGLSKAQYF. CDR3 nucleotide sequence: TGCGCCAGCAGCCAAGATCTCTCCAGGGGGCTCAGTAAGGCCCAGTACTTC.